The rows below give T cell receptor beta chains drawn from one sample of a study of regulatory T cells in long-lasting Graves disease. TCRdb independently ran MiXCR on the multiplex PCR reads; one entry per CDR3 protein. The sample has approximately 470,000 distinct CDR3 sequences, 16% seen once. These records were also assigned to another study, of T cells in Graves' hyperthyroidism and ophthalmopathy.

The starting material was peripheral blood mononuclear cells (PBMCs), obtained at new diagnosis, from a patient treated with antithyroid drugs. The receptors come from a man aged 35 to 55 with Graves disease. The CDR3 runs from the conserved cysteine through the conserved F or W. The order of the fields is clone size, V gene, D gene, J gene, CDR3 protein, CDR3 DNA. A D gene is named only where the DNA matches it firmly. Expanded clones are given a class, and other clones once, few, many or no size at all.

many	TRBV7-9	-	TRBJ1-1	CASRQQNTEAFF	TGTGCCAGCCGACAGCAGAACACTGAAGCTTTCTTT
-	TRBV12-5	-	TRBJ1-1	CASAEMNTEAFF	TGTGCTAGTGCAGAGATGAACACTGAAGCTTTCTTT
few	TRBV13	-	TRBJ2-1	CASSSYGEQFF	TGTGCCAGCAGCTCCTACGGAGAGCAGTTCTTC
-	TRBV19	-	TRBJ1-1	CASSIGASILEAFF	TGTGCCAGTAGTATAGGGGCCAGCATACTTGAAGCTTTCTTT
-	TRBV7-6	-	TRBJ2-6	CASSATLSGANVLTF	TGTGCCAGCAGCGCTACACTCTCTGGGGCCAACGTCCTGACTTTC
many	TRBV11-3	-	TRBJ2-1	CASSLPTRDEQFF	TGTGCCAGCAGCTTACCAACACGGGATGAGCAGTTCTTC
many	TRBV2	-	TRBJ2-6	CASSEPGLSGANVLTF	TGTGCCAGCAGTGAGCCAGGTTTATCTGGGGCCAACGTCCTGACTTTC
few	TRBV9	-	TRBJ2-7	CASSVAGQSYYEQYF	TGTGCCAGCAGCGTAGCCGGACAGAGCTACTACGAGCAGTACTTC
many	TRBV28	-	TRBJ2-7	CASGTSYEQYF	TGTGCCAGCGGTACAAGCTACGAGCAGTACTTC
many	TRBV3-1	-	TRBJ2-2	CASSQAGAGELFF	TGTGCCAGCAGCCAAGCAGGGGCCGGGGAGCTGTTTTTT
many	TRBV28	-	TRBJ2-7	CASSFSVEQYF	TGTGCCAGCAGTTTTTCGGTCGAGCAGTACTTC
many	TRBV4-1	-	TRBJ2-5	CASSQDGTRETQYF	TGCGCCAGCAGCCAAGACGGGACCAGGGAGACCCAGTACTTC
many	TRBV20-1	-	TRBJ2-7	CSARGYEGPVYEQYF	TGCAGTGCTAGAGGATACGAGGGACCAGTTTACGAGCAGTACTTC
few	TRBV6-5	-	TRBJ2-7	CASSYSEGLNEQYF	TGTGCCAGCAGTTACTCGGAGGGACTCAACGAGCAGTACTTC